Presented here are 22 T cell receptor beta chains from one specimen sequenced in a study of shared clonotypes between healthy human individuals. The protocol was immunoSEQ multiplex PCR, while the TCRdb copy is restricted to in-frame clones and leaves out a portion. The sample yields under 1,100,000 clones, approximately 72% seen once. Sequencing used memory CD4+ T cells sorted from blood. Noted subset: CD45RA-negative fraction. These receptors were obtained from a man between 18 and 29 years old in good health.

The V and J genes are TRBV6-6 and TRBJ2-5; D might be TRBD1 (6 bases). Trimming left V 0 bases short and J 11 bases short, with 16 bases between. Per germline, CDR1 MNHNY and CDR2 SVGAGI (reference sequence). This CDR3 comprises 14 residues. The DNA for the CDR3 is TGTGCCAGCAGTTACTCGACAGGCATCAAAGAGCAGTACTTC. Protein product: CASSYSTGIKEQYF.

The chain links TRBV18 to TRBJ2-7; no clear D gene. This CDR3 has 14 residues. Germline lookup yields CDR1 KGHSH and CDR2 LQKENI. V was shortened by 4 bases and J by 0 bases, with 10 bases between the two germline ends. CDR3 sequence: CASSLESSSYEQYF. The CDR3, as DNA: TGTGCCAGCTCACTGGAGAGTAGCTCCTACGAGCAGTACTTC.

This chain connects TRBV4-3 to TRBJ1-1; D is possibly TRBD1 (6 bases). V shed 3 bases and J shed 7 bases, with 18 bases lying between them. CDR3 length: 15 amino acids. CDR1 is LGHNA, CDR2 YSLEER, per germline. For the CDR3, the DNA is TGCGCCAGCAGCCAGCGGGCAGAGACCAGGGGTGAAGCTTTCTTT. Protein product: CASSQRAETRGEAFF.

The chain couples TRBV27 to TRBJ1-5, with D perhaps matching TRBD1 (6 bases). The ends were cut back, 2 bases at V and 5 bases at J, with 13 bases in the middle. The CDR3 has 15 residues. Per the germline V gene, CDR1 is MNHEY and CDR2 is SMNVEV (reference sequence). CDR3: CASSLRGHGDQPQHF. The CDR3 DNA reads TGTGCCAGCAGTTTACGGGGGCATGGGGATCAGCCCCAGCATTTT.

J is TRBJ1-2 and V is TRBV7-2; D unresolved. This CDR3 is 15 amino acids long. V was cut by 3 bases and J by 3 bases, with 14 bases left in between. Germline values: CDR1 SGHTA, CDR2 FQGNSA. CDR3: CASSLALSRYYGYTF. The CDR3 DNA reads TGTGCCAGCAGCTTGGCACTCTCACGGTACTATGGCTACACCTTC.

CDR3 coding DNA: TGTGCCACTTCTCGCACTCAGGCGAATGCCGGGGAGCTGTTTTTT. Translated: CATSRTQANAGELFF. The rearrangement links TRBV19 to TRBJ2-2; D unclear. Germline assignment: CDR1 LNHDA and CDR2 SQIVND (reference sequence). V was shortened by 10 bases and J by 6 bases, with 21 bases between the two germline ends. The CDR3 extends over 15 amino acids.

The chain is built from TRBV4-1 and TRBJ1-6; 8 bases fit TRBD1. The CDR3 extends over 15 amino acids. The germline V gene encodes CDR1 MGHRA and CDR2 YSYEKL. J lost 9 bases, V lost 5 bases, and 9 bases had no gene match. CDR3 region: CASSGQGQRVSPLHF. The CDR3 DNA sequence: TGCGCCAGCAGCGGACAGGGACAGCGCGTTTCACCCCTCCACTTT.

This clone came up once. The chain has TRBV11-2 and TRBJ2-6, with D hard to call. Trimming took 3 bases from V and 0 from J, leaving 18 bases between them. Germline V gene data show CDR1 as SGHAT and CDR2 as FQNNGV. The CDR3 extends over 19 amino acids. CDR3 amino acids: CASSFQDLKTNSGANVLTF. The CDR3 DNA reads TGTGCCAGCAGCTTCCAGGATTTGAAAACCAACTCTGGGGCCAACGTCCTGACTTTC.

The chain uses TRBV6-1 and TRBJ2-7; either TRBD1 or TRBD2 may supply D (5 bases each). Trimming left V 6 bases short and J 2 bases short, with 17 bases between. CDR1 is MNHNS and CDR2 is SASEGT in the germline V gene. The CDR3 totals 15 residues. The CDR3 sequence is CASSVTRLGPYEQYF. CDR3 sequence (DNA): TGTGCCAGCAGCGTGACCCGGCTGGGACCCTACGAGCAGTACTTC.

In this sample, this clone turned up a few times. This chain joins TRBV7-9 and TRBJ2-7; 10 positions agree with TRBD1. With V trimmed by 1 base and J by 6 bases, 6 bases remained unmatched. The V gene's germline CDR1 is SEHNR and CDR2 FQNEAQ (reference sequence). The CDR3 has 15 residues. The CDR3 here is CASSLVRQGAAEQYF. The CDR3 region has the DNA TGTGCCAGCAGCTTAGTACGACAGGGGGCCGCCGAGCAGTACTTC.

V usage is TRBV7-8 and J usage is TRBJ2-2; 8 nucleotides line up with TRBD2. This CDR3 has 18 residues. J gave up 1 base and V 1 base, and 8 bases lay outside the gene matches. CDR1 and CDR2 (germline): SGHVS, FQNEAQ. CDR3: CASSLELAGSLNTGELFF. The DNA for the CDR3 is TGTGCCAGCAGCTTAGAGCTAGCGGGCTCCTTGAACACCGGGGAGCTGTTTTTT.

This clone was counted a few times. This sequence joins TRBV11-2 and TRBJ1-1, with a possible D match to TRBD1 (5 bases). Germline values: CDR1 SGHAT, CDR2 FQNNGV. Trimming pared 1 base from V and 0 bases from J, leaving 9 bases between. The CDR3 totals 15 residues. The CDR3 loop reads CASSLVAGMNTEAFF. The CDR3 DNA is TGTGCCAGCAGCTTAGTGGCAGGGATGAACACTGAAGCTTTCTTT.

The chain employs TRBV6-4 and TRBJ1-1; D perhaps matches TRBD1 (6 bases). Between the trimmed V and J ends, which lost 6 bases and 0 bases, there was a span of 14 bases. Germline assignment: CDR1 MRHNA and CDR2 SNTAGT. This CDR3 has 15 residues. The chain's CDR3 is CASRKEDSMNTEAFF. Here the CDR3 DNA reads TGTGCCAGCAGAAAAGAGGACAGTATGAACACTGAAGCTTTCTTT.

The chain recombines TRBV13 with TRBJ2-7; TRBD2 aligns across 8 bases. Germline CDR1 is PRHDT and CDR2 is FYEKMQ (reference sequence). CDR3 size: 15 residues. V was pared by 7 bases and J by 0 bases, with 8 bases of the junction left unmatched. The CDR3 nucleotides are TGTGCCAGCAAACGGCTAGCGGGCAACTCCTACGAGCAGTACTTC. It encodes CASKRLAGNSYEQYF.

The V gene is TRBV29-1, the J gene TRBJ2-3; perhaps TRBD1 as D (5 bases). CDR3 length: 13 amino acids. V lost 3 bases to trimming and J lost 5 bases, with 12 bases between them. Germline assignment: CDR1 SQVTM and CDR2 ANQGSEA. The CDR3 here is CSVDRDSQDTQYF. Written as DNA, the CDR3 is TGCAGCGTTGACCGAGACAGTCAAGATACGCAGTATTTT.

This clone was picked up one time. V gene TRBV2 combines with J gene TRBJ1-1, with a weak D call TRBD1 (5 bases). V was pared by 6 bases and J by 4 bases, with 18 bases between. The CDR3 is 15 amino acids. Germline values: CDR1 SNHLY, CDR2 FYNNEI. CDR3: CASSPGTGKTTEAFF. The CDR3 nucleotides are TGTGCCAGCAGCCCCGGGACTGGGAAGACCACTGAAGCTTTCTTT.

The chain joins TRBV6-5 to TRBJ1-6, with D possibly matching TRBD1 (5 bases). The CDR3 length is 14 residues. The V gene lost 6 bases and the J gene lost 6 bases, with 12 bases spanning the gap. CDR1 and CDR2 (germline): MNHEY, SVGAGI. CDR3 coding DNA: TGTGCCAGCAGCCGGGGCAGGGTTAATTCACCCCTCCACTTT. Translating it yields CASSRGRVNSPLHF.

As regards this clone: At the DNA level, this CDR3 is encoded by other sequences in the same sample as well. The chain is built from TRBV27 and TRBJ1-3; no reliable D call. This CDR3 has 15 amino acids. V lost 2 bases and J 1 base, leaving 9 bases between the germline ends. Germline assignment: CDR1 MNHEY and CDR2 SMNVEV (reference sequence). CDR3 sequence reads: CASSLGGASGNTIYF. In DNA, the CDR3 is TGTGCCAGCAGTTTAGGCGGTGCATCTGGAAACACCATATATTTT.

With respect to this clone: This sample includes further DNA sequences coding for the same CDR3. This chain connects TRBV5-1 to TRBJ2-3; 7 positions agree with TRBD1. CDR3 size: 13 residues. Germline assignment: CDR1 SGHRS and CDR2 YFSETQ. Germline trimming cut 2 bases from V and 3 bases from J; bases unmatched to any gene: 0. This CDR3 reads CASSLQGTDTQYF. DNA of the CDR3: TGCGCCAGCAGCTTACAGGGGACAGATACGCAGTATTTT.

Here the CDR3 reads CASGLGQGAIYGYTF. For the CDR3, the DNA is TGTGCTAGTGGTTTAGGACAGGGGGCCATCTATGGCTACACCTTC. The J gene is TRBJ1-2, the V gene TRBV12-5; 11 nucleotides align to TRBD1. V was clipped by 3 bases and J by 4 bases; unmatched bases: 4. CDR1 LGHNT and CDR2 FRNRAP come from the germline V gene. This CDR3 is 15 amino acids long.

This clone was recorded only once. J is TRBJ2-2 and V is TRBV29-1; the D gene is possibly TRBD1 (6 bases). Germline values: CDR1 SQVTM, CDR2 ANQGSEA. V was pared by 4 bases and J by 5 bases, with 17 bases between. CDR3 length: 15 residues. This chain's CDR3 is CSVGGLQGKTGELFF. For the CDR3, the DNA is TGCAGCGTTGGAGGGCTTCAGGGGAAAACCGGGGAGCTGTTTTTT.

The V gene is TRBV29-1, the J gene TRBJ2-3, with D uncertain. The V and J ends lost 3 bases and 2 bases respectively, with 12 bases between them. This CDR3 has 14 residues. Germline CDR1 and CDR2: SQVTM and ANQGSEA. Here the CDR3 DNA reads TGCAGCGTTGATTCGGGTTCTATCACAGATACGCAGTATTTT. It translates to CSVDSGSITDTQYF.